This TCR beta chain stems from a study of blood T cells in healthy people across ages. The CDR3 runs 14 residues. Trimming took 6 bases from V and 4 from J; bases not matched to a gene: 3. Study conclusions and caveats: Percentage of naive T cells showed a strong correlation with TCR beta diversity.

The use of a sample-barcoded 5' primer and a J-beta primer mix characterized a second PCR of 7 to 11 cycles. TCRdb re-analysed the 5' RACE reads in MiXCR, keeping a single row per CDR3 protein. Among around 710,000 distinct CDR3 sequences listed, 40% to 45% were seen once. Ten or more counts support this clonotype. Its target is not known. This chain joins TRBV12-3 or TRBV12-4 and TRBJ2-5; 12 nucleotides agree with TRBD2. The sequence was collected from a woman in her fifties or sixties in good health. Sequencing input: blood. This CDR3 reads CASSLTSGGETQYF. CDR3 sequence (DNA): TGTGCCAGCAGCTTGACTAGCGGGGGAGAGACCCAGTACTTC.